This T cell receptor (beta chain) appears in the sequencing data of a study of T cell repertoires in cytomegalovirus infection. V lost 4 bases to trimming and J lost 5 bases; unmatched junction nucleotides: 6. CDR3 length: 15 residues. The germline CDR1 and CDR2 sequences are LGHNA and YNFKEQ. From the reads, TCRdb called clonotypes with MiXCR, one entry per CDR3 protein. The sample consists of approximately 190,000 distinct CDR3 sequences, about a tenth of them appearing once. Study observations and caveats: Cumulative frequency of public TCR beta families picked out carriers of CMV plus the relevant HLA.

Concerning this clonotype: Its antigen is currently unknown.

This TCR was sampled from a human donor in good health (CMV status not recorded). Some clones in this sample may be carry-over from other donors' samples. The V and J genes are TRBV4-2 and TRBJ2-2, with 8 bases that match TRBD1. The sequenced sample was PBMCs. Here the CDR3 reads CASSRETGDTGELFF. Written as DNA, the CDR3 is TGTGCCAGCAGCCGGGAGACAGGGGATACCGGGGAGCTGTTTTTT.